The 7 T cell receptor beta chains below were found in one sample sequenced in a study of T cells after yellow fever vaccination. In TCRdb, the 5' RACE reads were re-called with MiXCR into one record per CDR3 protein. Of approximately 550,000 distinct CDR3 sequences listed, roughly 19% are singletons. The sample in question was PBMCs, obtained 15 days after the yellow fever booster vaccination. These receptor sequences come from a man between 25 and 39 years old who received the YFV17D yellow fever vaccine.

This clonotype was counted many times. The chain employs TRBV5-1 and TRBJ2-5; D unclear. Germline V gives CDR1 SGHRS, CDR2 YFSETQ. This CDR3 is built from 14 residues. V dropped 4 bases and J dropped 2 bases, with 12 bases sitting between them. DNA of the CDR3: TGCGCCAGCAGCCTTCGGGCTGGTCAAGAGACCCAGTACTTC. It codes for CASSLRAGQETQYF. The full variable domain, with the rest looked up from reference TRBV5-1 and TRBJ2-5, is KAGVTQTPRYLIKTRGQQVTLSCSPISGHRSVSWYQQTPGQGLQFLFEYFSETQRNKGNFPGRFSGRQFSNSRSEMNVSTLELGDSALYLCASSLRAGQETQYFGPGTRLLVL.

This clonotype was counted between two and nine times. V usage is TRBV27 and J usage is TRBJ2-5; 7 bases are a match to TRBD1. Trimming cost V 5 bases and J 5 bases; bases outside gene matches: 11. This CDR3 region has 15 residues. Germline-derived CDR1 and CDR2 are MNHEY and SMNVEV (reference sequence). CDR3 sequence (DNA): TGTGCCAGCAGTCCGATGAAGGGGGCCGGGGAGACCCAGTACTTC. It translates to CASSPMKGAGETQYF.

The chain combines TRBV28 with TRBJ1-1; D is uncertain. Per the germline V gene, CDR1 is MDHEN and CDR2 is SYDVKM. V shed 6 bases and J shed 1 base, with 9 bases lying between them. The CDR3 has 13 residues. This CDR3 reads CASRQAGNTEAFF. In nucleotides, the CDR3 is TGTGCCAGCAGGCAGGCCGGGAACACTGAAGCTTTCTTT.

This clonotype turned up a few times. The V call is TRBV10-3, the J call TRBJ1-1; weak D call: TRBD1 (5 bases). Germline CDR1 is ENHRY and CDR2 is SYGVKD. V gave up 5 bases and J gave up 0 bases, with 22 bases separating them. CDR3 length: 18 amino acids. The CDR3 loop reads CAISPSGRDPKMNTEAFF. As DNA, the CDR3 is TGTGCCATCAGTCCGTCCGGAAGGGACCCCAAAATGAACACTGAAGCTTTCTTT.

The chain combines TRBV19 with TRBJ2-2, with a possible D match to TRBD2 (6 bases). CDR1 is LNHDA and CDR2 is SQIVND in the germline V gene (reference sequence). V shed 6 bases and J shed 5 bases, with 13 bases lying between them. This CDR3 region has 14 residues. The CDR3 reads CASSRGRRTGELFF. CDR3 sequence (DNA): TGTGCCAGTAGCCGGGGGAGACGGACCGGGGAGCTGTTTTTT.

This clonotype was counted only a few times. This rearrangement joins TRBV20-1 to TRBJ2-5; possible D gene TRBD1, 6 bases. CDR1 and CDR2 (germline): DFQATT, SNEGSKA (reference sequence). V lost 3 bases, J lost 5 bases, and 10 bases lay in between. The CDR3 totals 12 residues. CDR3 nucleotides: TGCAGTGCTAGCAGGGGTTGGGAGACCCAGTACTTC. Encoded protein: CSASRGWETQYF.

This clonotype was seen ten or more times. The chain combines TRBV7-2 with TRBJ2-7; 7 bases are a match to TRBD2. The germline gives CDR1 SGHTA, CDR2 FQGNSA. V shed 5 bases and J 2 bases; nucleotides not matched to a gene: 9. This CDR3 region has 15 residues. CDR3 sequence reads: CASSPRASGTYEQYF. CDR3 in DNA: TGTGCCAGCAGCCCACGGGCTAGCGGAACCTACGAGCAGTACTTC.